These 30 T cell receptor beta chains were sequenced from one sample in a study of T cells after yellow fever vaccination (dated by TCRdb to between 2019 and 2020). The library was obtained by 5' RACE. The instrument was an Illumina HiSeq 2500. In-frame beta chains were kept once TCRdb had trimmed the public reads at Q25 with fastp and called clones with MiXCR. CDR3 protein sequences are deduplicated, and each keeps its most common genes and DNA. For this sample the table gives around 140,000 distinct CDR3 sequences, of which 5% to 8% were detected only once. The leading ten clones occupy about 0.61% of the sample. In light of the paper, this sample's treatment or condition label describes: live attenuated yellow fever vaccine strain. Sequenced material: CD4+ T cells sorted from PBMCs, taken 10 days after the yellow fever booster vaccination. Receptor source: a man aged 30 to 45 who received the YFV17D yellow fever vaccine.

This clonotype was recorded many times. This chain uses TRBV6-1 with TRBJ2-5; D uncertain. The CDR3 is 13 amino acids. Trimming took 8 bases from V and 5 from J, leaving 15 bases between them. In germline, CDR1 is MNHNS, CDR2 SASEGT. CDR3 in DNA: TGTGCCAGCGCGGTGGGAAAAGGCGAGACCCAGTACTTC. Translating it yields CASAVGKGETQYF.

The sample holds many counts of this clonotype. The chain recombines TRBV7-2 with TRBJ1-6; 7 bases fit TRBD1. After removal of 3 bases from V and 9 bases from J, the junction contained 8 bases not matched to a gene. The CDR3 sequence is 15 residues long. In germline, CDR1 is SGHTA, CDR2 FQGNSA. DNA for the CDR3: TGTGCCAGCAGCTTGACAGGGAAGAGTCTTTCACCCCTCCACTTT. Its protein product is CASSLTGKSLSPLHF.

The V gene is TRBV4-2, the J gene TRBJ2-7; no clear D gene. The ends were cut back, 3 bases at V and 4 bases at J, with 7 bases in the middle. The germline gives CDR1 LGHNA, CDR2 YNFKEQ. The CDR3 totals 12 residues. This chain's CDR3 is CASSHTNYEQYF. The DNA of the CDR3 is TGTGCCAGCAGCCATACAAATTACGAGCAGTACTTC.

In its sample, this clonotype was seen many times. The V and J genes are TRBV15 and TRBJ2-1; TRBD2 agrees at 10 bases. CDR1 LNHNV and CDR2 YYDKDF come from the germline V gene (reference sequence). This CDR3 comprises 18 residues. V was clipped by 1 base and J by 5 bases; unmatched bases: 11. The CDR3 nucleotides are TGTGCCACCAGCAGAGTTCCTAGCGGGAGTCCTCTTCACAATGAGCAGTTCTTC. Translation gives CATSRVPSGSPLHNEQFF.

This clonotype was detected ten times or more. The CDR3 loop reads CASSSEATGNTEAFF. In nucleotides, the CDR3 is TGCGCCAGCAGTTCCGAAGCGACAGGGAACACTGAAGCTTTCTTT. The chain is built from TRBV5-1 and TRBJ1-1; maybe TRBD1 (6 bases). Germline CDR1 SGHRS, CDR2 YFSETQ. Trimming pared 5 bases from V and 1 base from J, leaving 15 bases between. This CDR3 comprises 15 residues.

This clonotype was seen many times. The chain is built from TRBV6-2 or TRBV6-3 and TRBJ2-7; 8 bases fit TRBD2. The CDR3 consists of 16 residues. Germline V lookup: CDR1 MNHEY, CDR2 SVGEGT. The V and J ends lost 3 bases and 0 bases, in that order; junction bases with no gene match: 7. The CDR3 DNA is TGTGCCAGCAGTTATAAAAGCACTAGCGGCTCCTACGAGCAGTACTTC. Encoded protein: CASSYKSTSGSYEQYF.

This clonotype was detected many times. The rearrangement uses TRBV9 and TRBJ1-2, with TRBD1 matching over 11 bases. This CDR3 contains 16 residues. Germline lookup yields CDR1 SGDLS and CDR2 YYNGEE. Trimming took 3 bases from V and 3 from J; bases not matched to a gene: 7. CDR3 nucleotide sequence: TGTGCCAGCAGCGGGCGGACAGGGGGCGCATACTATGGCTACACCTTC. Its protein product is CASSGRTGGAYYGYTF.

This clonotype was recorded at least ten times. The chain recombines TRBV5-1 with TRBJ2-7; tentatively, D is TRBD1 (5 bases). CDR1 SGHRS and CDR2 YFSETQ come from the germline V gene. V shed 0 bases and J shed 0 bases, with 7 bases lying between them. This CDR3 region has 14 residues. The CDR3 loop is CASSLVGASYEQYF. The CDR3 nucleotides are TGCGCCAGCAGCTTGGTAGGGGCCTCCTACGAGCAGTACTTC.

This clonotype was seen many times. CDR3 loop: CSVVGVYNEQFF. CDR3 sequence (DNA): TGCAGCGTTGTAGGCGTCTACAATGAGCAGTTCTTC. The chain joins TRBV29-1 to TRBJ2-1, with D hard to call. This CDR3 contains 12 residues. The germline V gene has CDR1 SQVTM and CDR2 ANQGSEA. The V end was cut by 4 bases, the J end by 3 bases, with 7 bases between.

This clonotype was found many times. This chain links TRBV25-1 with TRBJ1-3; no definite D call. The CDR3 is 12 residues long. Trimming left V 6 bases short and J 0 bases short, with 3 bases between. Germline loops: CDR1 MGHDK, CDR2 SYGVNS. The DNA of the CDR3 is TGTGCCAGCAGGGGCTCTGGAAACACCATATATTTT. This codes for CASRGSGNTIYF.

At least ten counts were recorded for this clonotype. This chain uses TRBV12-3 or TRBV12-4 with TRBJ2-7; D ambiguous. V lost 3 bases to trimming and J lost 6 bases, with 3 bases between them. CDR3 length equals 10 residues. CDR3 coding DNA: TGTGCCAGCAGTTTGCGCGAGCAGTACTTC. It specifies CASSLREQYF.

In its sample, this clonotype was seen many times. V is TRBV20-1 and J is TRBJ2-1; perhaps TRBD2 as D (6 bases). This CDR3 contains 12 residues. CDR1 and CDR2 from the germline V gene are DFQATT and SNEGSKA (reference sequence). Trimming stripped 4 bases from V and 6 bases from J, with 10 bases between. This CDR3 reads CSATRDFNEQFF. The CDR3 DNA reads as TGCAGTGCTACCCGGGACTTCAATGAGCAGTTCTTC.

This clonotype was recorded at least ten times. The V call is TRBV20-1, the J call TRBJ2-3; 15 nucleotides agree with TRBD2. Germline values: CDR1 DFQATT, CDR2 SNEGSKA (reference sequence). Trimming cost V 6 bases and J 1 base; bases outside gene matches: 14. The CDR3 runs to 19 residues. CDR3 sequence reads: CSAPHGLAGGWGGTDTQYF. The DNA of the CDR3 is TGCAGTGCCCCACACGGACTAGCGGGAGGGTGGGGTGGCACAGATACGCAGTATTTT.

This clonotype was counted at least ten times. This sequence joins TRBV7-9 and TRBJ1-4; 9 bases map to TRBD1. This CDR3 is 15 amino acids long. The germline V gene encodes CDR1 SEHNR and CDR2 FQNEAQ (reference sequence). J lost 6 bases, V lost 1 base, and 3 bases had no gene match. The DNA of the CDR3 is TGTGCCAGCAGCTTAGGGGGACAGGGTGATGAAAAACTGTTTTTT. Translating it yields CASSLGGQGDEKLFF.

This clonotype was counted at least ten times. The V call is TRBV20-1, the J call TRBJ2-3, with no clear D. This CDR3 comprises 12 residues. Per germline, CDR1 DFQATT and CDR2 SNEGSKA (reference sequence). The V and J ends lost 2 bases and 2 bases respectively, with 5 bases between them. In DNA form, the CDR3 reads TGCAGTGCTAGACCGCTCACAGATACGCAGTATTTT. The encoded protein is CSARPLTDTQYF.

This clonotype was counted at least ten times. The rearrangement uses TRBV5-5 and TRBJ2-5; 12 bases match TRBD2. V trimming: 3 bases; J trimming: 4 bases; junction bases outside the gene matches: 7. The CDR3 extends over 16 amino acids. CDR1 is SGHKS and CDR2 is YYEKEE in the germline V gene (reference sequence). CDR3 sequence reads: CASSSTSGSGRETQYF. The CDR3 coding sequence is TGTGCCAGCAGCTCGACTAGCGGGAGCGGAAGAGAGACCCAGTACTTC.

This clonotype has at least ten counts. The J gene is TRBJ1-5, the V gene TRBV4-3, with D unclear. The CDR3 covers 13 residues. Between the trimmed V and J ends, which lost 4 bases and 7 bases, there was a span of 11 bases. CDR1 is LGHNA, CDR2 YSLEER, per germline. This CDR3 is CASSRLVGQPQHF. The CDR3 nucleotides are TGCGCCAGCAGCCGCCTGGTGGGCCAGCCCCAGCATTTT.

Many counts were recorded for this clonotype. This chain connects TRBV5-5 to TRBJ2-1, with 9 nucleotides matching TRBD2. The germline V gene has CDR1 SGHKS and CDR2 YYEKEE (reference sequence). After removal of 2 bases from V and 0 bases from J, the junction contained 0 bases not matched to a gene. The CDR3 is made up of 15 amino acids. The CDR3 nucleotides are TGTGCCAGCAGCTTTAGCGGGGGCTCCTACAATGAGCAGTTCTTC. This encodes CASSFSGGSYNEQFF.

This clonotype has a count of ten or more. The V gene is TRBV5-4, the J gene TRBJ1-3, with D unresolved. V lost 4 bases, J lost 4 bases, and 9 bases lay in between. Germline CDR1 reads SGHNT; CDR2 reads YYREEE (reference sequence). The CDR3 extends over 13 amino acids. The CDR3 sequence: CASSPRSGNTIYF. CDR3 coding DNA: TGTGCCAGCAGCCCCCGATCCGGAAACACCATATATTTT.

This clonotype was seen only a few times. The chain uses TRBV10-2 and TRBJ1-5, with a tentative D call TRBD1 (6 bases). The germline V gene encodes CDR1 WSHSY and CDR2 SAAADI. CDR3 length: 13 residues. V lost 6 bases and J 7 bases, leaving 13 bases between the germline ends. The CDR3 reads CASRQGIGQPQHF. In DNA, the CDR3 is TGCGCCAGCAGACAGGGTATTGGACAGCCCCAGCATTTT.

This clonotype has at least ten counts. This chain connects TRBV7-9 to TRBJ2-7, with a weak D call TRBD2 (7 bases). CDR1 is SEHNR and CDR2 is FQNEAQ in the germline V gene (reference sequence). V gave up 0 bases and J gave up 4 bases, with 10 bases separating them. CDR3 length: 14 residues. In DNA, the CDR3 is TGTGCCAGCAGCTTAGCGGGAGGGGGATACGAGCAGTACTTC. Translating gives CASSLAGGGYEQYF.

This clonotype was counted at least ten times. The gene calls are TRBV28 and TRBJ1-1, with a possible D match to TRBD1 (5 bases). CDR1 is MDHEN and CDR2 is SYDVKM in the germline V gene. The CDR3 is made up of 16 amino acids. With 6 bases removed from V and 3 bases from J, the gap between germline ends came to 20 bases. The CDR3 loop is CASRIRDVRMDTEAFF. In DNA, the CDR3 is TGTGCCAGCAGAATCCGGGACGTCCGGATGGACACTGAAGCTTTCTTT.

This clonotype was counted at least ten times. CDR3 loop: CASSSTPRTAQETQYF. DNA of the CDR3: TGTGCCAGCAGTTCAACACCGCGGACAGCCCAAGAGACCCAGTACTTC. The rearrangement links TRBV6-5 to TRBJ2-5; D possibly corresponds to TRBD1 (6 bases). V was pared by 4 bases and J by 1 base, with 16 bases between. The length of the CDR3 is 16 residues. Germline V gives CDR1 MNHEY, CDR2 SVGAGI.

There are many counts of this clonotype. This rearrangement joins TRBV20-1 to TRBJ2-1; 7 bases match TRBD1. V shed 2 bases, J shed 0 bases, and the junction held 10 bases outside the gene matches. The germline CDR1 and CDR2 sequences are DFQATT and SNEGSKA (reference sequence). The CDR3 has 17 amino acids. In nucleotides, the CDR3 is TGCAGTGCTAGACCGAAACCGGGACAGAGCTCCTACAATGAGCAGTTCTTC. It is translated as CSARPKPGQSSYNEQFF.

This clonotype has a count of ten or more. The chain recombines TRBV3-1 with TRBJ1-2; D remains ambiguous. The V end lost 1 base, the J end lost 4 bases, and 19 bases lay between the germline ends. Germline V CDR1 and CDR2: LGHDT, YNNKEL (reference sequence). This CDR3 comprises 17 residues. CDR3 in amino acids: CASSQGLTVINPYGYTF. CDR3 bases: TGTGCCAGCAGCCAAGGTCTAACCGTCATTAACCCCTATGGCTACACCTTC.

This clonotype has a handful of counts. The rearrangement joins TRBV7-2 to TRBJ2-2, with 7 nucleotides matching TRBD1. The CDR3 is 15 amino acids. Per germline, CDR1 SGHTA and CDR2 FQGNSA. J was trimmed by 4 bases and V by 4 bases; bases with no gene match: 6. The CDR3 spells CASSSRTGPTGELFF. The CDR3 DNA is TGTGCCAGCAGCTCCCGGACAGGACCCACCGGGGAGCTGTTTTTT.

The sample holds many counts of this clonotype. DNA for the CDR3: TGCAGTGCTCCTCTCCGCCCCGGACAGGGGGCGGAGGGCTATGGCTACACCTTC. Its protein product is CSAPLRPGQGAEGYGYTF. The chain joins TRBV20-1 to TRBJ1-2; TRBD1 aligns across 11 bases. Trimming took 5 bases from V and 4 from J; bases not matched to a gene: 18. The CDR3 has 18 residues. Germline CDR1 and CDR2: DFQATT and SNEGSKA (reference sequence).

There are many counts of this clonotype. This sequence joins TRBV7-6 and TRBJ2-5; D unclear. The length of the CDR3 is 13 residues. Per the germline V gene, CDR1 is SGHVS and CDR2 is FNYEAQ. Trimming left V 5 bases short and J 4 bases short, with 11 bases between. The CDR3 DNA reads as TGTGCCAGCAGCACCCTGGTGGGAGAGACCCAGTACTTC. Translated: CASSTLVGETQYF.

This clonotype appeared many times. CDR3 nucleotides: TGTGCCAGCAGCTTATTCGGCCCTGGACTAGCGGGAAACACCGGGGAGCTGTTTTTT. Its protein is CASSLFGPGLAGNTGELFF. This sequence joins TRBV7-2 and TRBJ2-2; 12 positions agree with TRBD2. CDR1 is SGHTA, CDR2 FQGNSA, per germline. The V and J ends lost 2 bases and 2 bases, in that order; junction bases with no gene match: 9. The length of the CDR3 is 19 residues. Full variable domain (rest looked up from reference TRBV7-2 and TRBJ2-2): GAGVSQSPSNKVTEKGKDVELRCDPISGHTALYWYRQSLGQGLEFLIYFQGNSAPDKSGLPSDRFSAERTGGSVSTLTIQRTQQEDSAVYLCASSLFGPGLAGNTGELFFGEGSRLTVL.

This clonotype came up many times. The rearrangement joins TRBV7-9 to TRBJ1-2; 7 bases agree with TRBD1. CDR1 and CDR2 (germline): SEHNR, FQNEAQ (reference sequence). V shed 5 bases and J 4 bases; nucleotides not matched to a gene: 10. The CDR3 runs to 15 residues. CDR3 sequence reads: CASSPGTAARYGYTF. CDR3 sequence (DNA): TGTGCCAGCAGCCCCGGGACAGCGGCTCGCTATGGCTACACCTTC.